These 20 T cell receptor beta chains originate from one sample sequenced in a study of OX40 agonist ivuxolimab in advanced cancers. This table comes from immunoSEQ multiplex PCR, and its TCRdb copy is limited to in-frame clones, with some not included. The sample consists of 65,000 to 85,000 clones, roughly 91% of them appearing once. Sequencing was performed on CD4+ or CD8+ T cells sorted from blood, taken in a trial of the OX40 agonist ivuxolimab. The origin of the receptors is an adult with an advanced solid tumor such as melanoma, head and neck, liver or kidney cancer.

The chain combines TRBV6-5 with TRBJ2-7, with D possibly being TRBD2 (5 bases). V was clipped by 6 bases and J by 3 bases, with 6 bases between them. CDR1 is MNHEY and CDR2 is SVGAGI in the germline V gene. The CDR3 length is 11 residues. This chain's CDR3 is CASRTNYEQYF. CDR3 DNA: TGTGCCAGCAGGACTAACTACGAGCAGTACTTC.

The chain uses TRBV6-5 and TRBJ1-1, with D perhaps TRBD1 (5 bases). Between the trimmed V and J ends, which lost 8 bases and 6 bases, there was a span of 19 bases. CDR1 is MNHEY and CDR2 is SVGAGI in the germline V gene. The CDR3 has 14 residues. The CDR3 is CASGKTSGMAEAFF. In nucleotides, the CDR3 is TGTGCCAGCGGTAAGACTTCAGGGATGGCTGAAGCTTTCTTT.

The chain recombines TRBV5-5 with TRBJ1-5, with 9 positions matching TRBD1. CDR1 and CDR2 from the germline V gene are SGHKS and YYEKEE (reference sequence). J was trimmed by 4 bases and V by 3 bases; bases with no gene match: 8. The length of the CDR3 is 16 residues. The CDR3 bases are TGTGCCAGCAGCTCGGGACAGGGATTTGGGAATCAGCCCCAGCATTTT. This translates into CASSSGQGFGNQPQHF. Complete variable domain (other parts from reference TRBV5-5 and TRBJ1-5): DAGVTQSPTHLIKTRGQQVTLRCSPISGHKSVSWYQQVLGQGPQFIFQYYEKEERGRGNFPDRFSARQFPNYSSELNVNALLLGDSALYLCASSSGQGFGNQPQHFGDGTRLSIL.

The rearrangement joins TRBV6-1 to TRBJ2-7, with D possibly matching TRBD2 (6 bases). V was clipped by 6 bases and J by 6 bases, with 12 bases between them. The CDR3 totals 12 residues. Germline loops: CDR1 MNHNS, CDR2 SASEGT. The DNA of the CDR3 is TGTGCCAGCAGGGCGGGGTCTGGCGAGCAGTACTTC. It specifies CASRAGSGEQYF.

The V call is TRBV14, the J call TRBJ1-1; no definite D call. This CDR3 has 13 amino acids. Trimming left V 6 bases short and J 7 bases short, with 15 bases between. Germline CDR1 reads SGHDN; CDR2 reads FVKESK. The CDR3 loop is CASRRLNPFEAFF. Written as DNA, the CDR3 is TGTGCCAGCAGACGACTTAACCCTTTTGAAGCTTTCTTT. Drawing the rest from reference TRBV14 and TRBJ1-1, the complete variable domain is EAGVTQFPSHSVIEKGQTVTLRCDPISGHDNLYWYRRVMGKEIKFLLHFVKESKQDESGMPNNRFLAERTGGTYSTLKVQPAELEDSGVYFCASRRLNPFEAFFGQGTRLTVV.

The V and J genes are TRBV5-1 and TRBJ2-7, with D possibly being TRBD1 (6 bases). The germline gives CDR1 SGHRS, CDR2 YFSETQ. The V gene lost 5 bases and the J gene lost 4 bases, with 10 bases spanning the gap. The CDR3 runs 12 residues. In nucleotides, the CDR3 is TGCGCCAGCAGTCGGACAGTTTACGAGCAGTACTTC. It yields the protein CASSRTVYEQYF.

The rearrangement links TRBV18 to TRBJ2-4; 10 bases are a match to TRBD1. V lost 3 bases, J lost 0 bases, and 11 bases stayed unmatched. The CDR3 is made up of 19 amino acids. Germline loops: CDR1 KGHSH, CDR2 LQKENI. The CDR3 here is CASSPYGTGVELAKNIQYF. The CDR3, as DNA: TGTGCCAGCTCACCCTATGGGACAGGGGTAGAACTAGCCAAAAACATTCAGTACTTC.

The chain has TRBV11-2 and TRBJ2-5, with a weak D call TRBD1 (5 bases). This CDR3 spans 15 amino acids. Germline CDR1 is SGHAT and CDR2 is FQNNGV. Trimming pared 2 bases from V and 1 base from J, leaving 11 bases between. For the CDR3, the DNA is TGTGCCAGCAGCTTATCGTCCCAGGGCCAAGAGACCCAGTACTTC. This sequence encodes CASSLSSQGQETQYF.

V usage is TRBV6-5 and J usage is TRBJ2-1; 8 bases agree with TRBD2. Germline CDR1 and CDR2: MNHEY and SVGAGI. V lost 6 bases, J lost 11 bases, and 6 bases stayed unmatched. CDR3 length: 12 residues. CDR3: CASSDSGAQQFF. As DNA, the CDR3 is TGTGCCAGCAGCGATAGCGGGGCACAGCAGTTCTTC.

The V and J genes are TRBV7-6 and TRBJ2-7; 7 bases line up with TRBD2. V shed 5 bases, J shed 1 base, and the junction held 8 bases outside the gene matches. This CDR3 is built from 15 residues. Germline V gene lookup returns CDR1 SGHVS and CDR2 FNYEAQ. CDR3 in amino acids: CASSPRPGGSYEQYF. The CDR3, as DNA: TGTGCCAGCAGCCCACGCCCGGGGGGATCCTACGAGCAGTACTTC.

This sequence joins TRBV6-5 and TRBJ2-7, with TRBD1 identical over 9 bases. CDR1 MNHEY and CDR2 SVGAGI come from the germline V gene. This CDR3 spans 12 amino acids. The CDR3 here is CVSQGASYEQYF. The CDR3 DNA follows: TGTGTCTCACAGGGGGCCTCCTACGAGCAGTACTTC.

This sequence joins TRBV19 and TRBJ1-5; no reliable D call. This CDR3 spans 17 amino acids. The germline CDR1 and CDR2 sequences are LNHDA and SQIVND (reference sequence). Trimming took 1 base from V and 2 from J, leaving 15 bases between them. The CDR3 spells CASSIAPDAWGNQPQHF. The CDR3 region has the DNA TGTGCCAGTAGTATAGCCCCGGACGCGTGGGGCAATCAGCCCCAGCATTTT.

This clone was seen a single time. The chain is built from TRBV5-4 and TRBJ2-2; tentative D call: TRBD2 (6 bases). From germline, CDR1 is SGHNT and CDR2 YYREEE (reference sequence). The length of the CDR3 is 14 residues. Trimming stripped 4 bases from V and 7 bases from J, with 14 bases between. The CDR3 reads CASSAGPDGGELFF. The CDR3 region has the DNA TGTGCCAGCAGCGCGGGACCCGACGGCGGGGAGCTGTTTTTT.

CDR3 DNA sequence: TGTGCCAGCAGGGGGCTAGCGGGGAACGAGCAGTACTTC. It yields the protein CASRGLAGNEQYF. The chain couples TRBV27 to TRBJ2-7, with 9 bases identical to TRBD2. The V gene's germline CDR1 is MNHEY and CDR2 SMNVEV (reference sequence). The junction had 5 bases not matched to a gene; V was cut back by 6 bases and J by 5 bases. The CDR3 runs to 13 residues.

The chain links TRBV12-5 to TRBJ2-7; D remains unclear. Per germline, CDR1 LGHNT and CDR2 FRNRAP. The CDR3 is 16 amino acids. The V end lost 1 base, the J end lost 4 bases, and 17 bases lay between the germline ends. This chain's CDR3 is CASGLALAQKKYEQYF. CDR3 coding DNA: TGTGCTAGTGGTTTGGCTCTGGCCCAGAAGAAATACGAGCAGTACTTC.

The V call is TRBV9, the J call TRBJ2-1; no definite D call. The CDR3 is made up of 15 amino acids. V dropped 4 bases and J dropped 0 bases, with 11 bases sitting between them. Germline V gene lookup returns CDR1 SGDLS and CDR2 YYNGEE. CDR3 region: CASSPSMGSYNEQFF. In DNA form, the CDR3 reads TGTGCCAGCAGCCCCTCCATGGGCTCCTACAATGAGCAGTTCTTC.

The CDR3 sequence is CASSYSPLPQWTF. The CDR3, as DNA: TGTGCCAGCAGTTACTCCCCGTTGCCACAGTGGACCTTC. V and J are TRBV6-5 and TRBJ1-2; D ambiguous. The CDR3 extends over 13 amino acids. The germline V gene has CDR1 MNHEY and CDR2 SVGAGI. The V gene lost 0 bases and the J gene lost 14 bases, with 16 bases spanning the gap.

V and J are TRBV7-9 and TRBJ2-1, with TRBD2 identical over 14 bases. This CDR3 is 17 amino acids long. The germline CDR1 and CDR2 sequences are SEHNR and FQNEAQ (reference sequence). J lost 10 bases, V lost 4 bases, and 12 bases had no gene match. CDR3 bases: TGTGCCAGCAGCTCAATGGGACTAGCGGGGGTGCAGGGGGAGCAGTTCTTC. It is translated as CASSSMGLAGVQGEQFF.

The sample holds a few counts of this clone. The J gene is TRBJ1-2, the V gene TRBV19; tentatively, D is TRBD1 (5 bases). The CDR3 is made up of 13 amino acids. V lost 8 bases and J lost 0, with 10 bases in between. Per germline, CDR1 LNHDA and CDR2 SQIVND (reference sequence). This CDR3 reads CASLGGANYGYTF. CDR3 sequence (DNA): TGTGCCAGTTTGGGGGGAGCTAACTATGGCTACACCTTC.

This clone appeared a few times. The chain recombines TRBV19 with TRBJ2-1, with TRBD1 as a possible D gene (7 bases). With 9 bases removed from V and 6 bases from J, the gap between germline ends came to 15 bases. Germline CDR1 and CDR2: LNHDA and SQIVND (reference sequence). This CDR3 spans 13 amino acids. CDR3 nucleotides: TGTGCCAGCCAGGGGGGCTTTGGCAATGAGCAGTTCTTC. Its protein is CASQGGFGNEQFF. Supplemented by reference TRBV19 and TRBJ2-1, the full variable domain reads DGGITQSPKYLFRKEGQNVTLSCEQNLNHDAMYWYRQDPGQGLRLIYYSQIVNDFQKGDIAEGYSVSREKKESFPLTVTSAQKNPTAFYLCASQGGFGNEQFFGPGTRLTVL.